The clone carrying this T cell receptor beta chain was found many times. The antigen is not known. The data were taken from a study of regulatory T cells in long-lasting Graves disease. Time point: persistent/refractory GD, antithyroid drugs over 5 years with positive TRAb. The TCR library was made from RNA extracted from PBMCs. The CDR3 has 15 amino acids. Trimming cost V 1 base and J 0 bases, with 7 bases left between them. From germline, CDR1 is SNHLY and CDR2 FYNNEI. Study results and caveats: Newly diagnosed disease favored TRBV20-1 and TRBJ2-1 over persistent disease.

For TCR beta, libraries came from iRepertoire HTBI primers and Arm-PCR of CDR3 regions. MiXCR was run by TCRdb on the multiplex PCR reads, yielding one entry per CDR3 protein. The top ten hold around 7% of the sample, which has around 460,000 distinct CDR3 sequences, around a fifth seen once. V and J are TRBV2 and TRBJ1-3, with a tentative D call TRBD1 (5 bases). The TCR comes from a female donor with Graves disease. The sample here was peripheral blood mononuclear cells (PBMCs), taken when the disease was refractory, from a patient treated with antithyroid drugs. CDR3 protein: CASSEGDFSGNTIYF. The CDR3 DNA follows: TGTGCCAGCAGTGAAGGGGACTTCTCTGGAAACACCATATATTTT. Combining the CDR3 with reference TRBV2 and TRBJ1-3 gives the whole variable domain EPEVTQTPSHQVTQMGQEVILRCVPISNHLYFYWYRQILGQKVEFLVSFYNNEISEKSEIFDDQFSVERPDGSNFTLKIRSTKLEDSAMYFCASSEGDFSGNTIYFGEGSWLTVV.